Following are 21 T cell receptor beta chains from one sample sequenced in a study of blood T cell repertoires in COVID-19. Profiling relied on immunoSEQ multiplex PCR, and the TCRdb table lists in-frame clones only, not all of them. The sample records 150,000 to 200,000 clones, approximately 80% being singletons. Sequencing input: PBMCs or T cells enriched from blood (not recorded which). Receptor source: a woman aged 55-75 years who had recovered from COVID-19.

V is TRBV10-3 and J is TRBJ2-5; TRBD2 matches 10 bases. Germline loops: CDR1 ENHRY, CDR2 SYGVKD. Trimming cost V 5 bases and J 3 bases; bases outside gene matches: 0. The length of the CDR3 is 13 residues. The CDR3 here is CAISLAGEETQYF. CDR3 in DNA: TGTGCCATCAGTCTAGCGGGGGAAGAGACCCAGTACTTC.

The rearrangement links TRBV5-1 to TRBJ1-2; no definite D call. The V end was cut by 5 bases, the J end by 4 bases, with 18 bases between. Per germline, CDR1 SGHRS and CDR2 YFSETQ. The CDR3 length is 15 residues. The CDR3 bases are TGCGCCAGCAGATTCGGCCCCGACACAAGCTATGGCTACACCTTC. Translation gives CASRFGPDTSYGYTF.

The V gene is TRBV6-5, the J gene TRBJ2-5, with D perhaps matching TRBD2 (6 bases). Germline loops: CDR1 MNHEY, CDR2 SVGAGI. The CDR3 runs 14 residues. V dropped 7 bases and J dropped 7 bases, with 19 bases sitting between them. The CDR3, as DNA: TGTGCCAGCACCGCACCGGGACTGGCATCGACCCAGTACTTC. It specifies CASTAPGLASTQYF.

V and J are TRBV5-1 and TRBJ2-3; 9 bases are a match to TRBD2. The V segment lost 3 bases and the J segment 2 bases; nucleotides outside the gene matches: 7. Germline V gene lookup returns CDR1 SGHRS and CDR2 YFSETQ. This CDR3 has 16 amino acids. This chain's CDR3 is CASSWGLADITDTQYF. CDR3 nucleotide sequence: TGCGCCAGCAGCTGGGGACTAGCTGACATCACAGATACGCAGTATTTT.

The V call is TRBV27, the J call TRBJ1-1, with D hard to call. V was clipped by 5 bases and J by 0 bases, with 10 bases between them. Germline lookup yields CDR1 MNHEY and CDR2 SMNVEV (reference sequence). This CDR3 has 14 residues. As DNA, the CDR3 is TGTGCCAGCAGTCCCCCAGGCATGAACACTGAAGCTTTCTTT. Its translation is CASSPPGMNTEAFF.

The J gene is TRBJ2-2, the V gene TRBV2; 9 bases fit TRBD1. V was pared by 5 bases and J by 4 bases, with 8 bases of the junction left unmatched. CDR1 is SNHLY, CDR2 FYNNEI, per germline. CDR3 length equals 16 residues. DNA of the CDR3: TGTGCCAGCAGTTACACAGGGGGCTATGGCACCGGGGAGCTGTTTTTT. This translates into CASSYTGGYGTGELFF. Based on the CDR3 plus reference TRBV2 and TRBJ2-2, the full variable domain is EPEVTQTPSHQVTQMGQEVILRCVPISNHLYFYWYRQILGQKVEFLVSFYNNEISEKSEIFDDQFSVERPDGSNFTLKIRSTKLEDSAMYFCASSYTGGYGTGELFFGEGSRLTVL.

The count of this clone is one. The chain combines TRBV2 with TRBJ2-3; a weak D match, TRBD2 (5 bases). The V and J ends lost 6 bases and 2 bases respectively, with 12 bases between them. CDR1 is SNHLY and CDR2 is FYNNEI in the germline V gene. This CDR3 spans 14 amino acids. The CDR3 region is CASRETTFTDTQYF. As DNA, the CDR3 is TGTGCCAGCAGGGAGACTACCTTCACAGATACGCAGTATTTT.

This chain joins TRBV10-1 and TRBJ2-3; maybe TRBD2 (6 bases). V lost 8 bases and J lost 2, with 11 bases in between. Looked up from germline, CDR1 is WNHNN and CDR2 is SYGVQD (reference sequence). The CDR3 contains 13 residues. The CDR3 sequence is CASEAGNTDTQYF. In nucleotides, the CDR3 is TGCGCCAGCGAGGCGGGAAACACAGATACGCAGTATTTT.

This rearrangement joins TRBV10-3 to TRBJ2-5; no firm D call. Between the trimmed V and J ends, which lost 0 bases and 4 bases, there was a span of 3 bases. This CDR3 is built from 12 residues. Germline V gene lookup returns CDR1 ENHRY and CDR2 SYGVKD. The CDR3 is CAISESRETQYF. CDR3 in DNA: TGTGCCATCAGTGAGTCGAGAGAGACCCAGTACTTC.

This chain links TRBV12-3 or TRBV12-4 with TRBJ2-1; the D is unclear. The V end was cut by 5 bases, the J end by 5 bases, with 7 bases between. This CDR3 is built from 12 residues. CDR3 protein: CASSRGHNEQFF. The CDR3 DNA is TGTGCCAGCAGTAGAGGCCACAATGAGCAGTTCTTC.

The chain is built from TRBV6-5 and TRBJ1-2; 7 nucleotides match TRBD1. This CDR3 is built from 13 residues. Germline trimming cut 6 bases from V and 2 bases from J; bases unmatched to any gene: 3. Germline CDR1 is MNHEY and CDR2 is SVGAGI. The CDR3 spells CASSRQGNYGYTF. The CDR3 DNA follows: TGTGCCAGCAGCAGACAGGGAAACTATGGCTACACCTTC.

This chain links TRBV25-1 with TRBJ1-1; the D is unclear. The CDR3 has 15 amino acids. Germline V gene lookup returns CDR1 MGHDK and CDR2 SYGVNS. Trimming cost V 6 bases and J 4 bases, with 18 bases left between them. The CDR3 DNA follows: TGTGCCAGCAGGCAAACCCGGACGGCGGGCACTGAAGCTTTCTTT. This sequence encodes CASRQTRTAGTEAFF.

V and J are TRBV2 and TRBJ1-5; 7 bases are a match to TRBD1. Trimming cost V 1 base and J 3 bases; bases outside gene matches: 12. Germline CDR1 and CDR2: SNHLY and FYNNEI. The CDR3 loop spans 18 amino acids. The CDR3 spells CASSEGWRDRGINQPQHF. The CDR3 DNA reads TGTGCCAGCAGTGAAGGGTGGCGGGACAGAGGCATCAATCAGCCCCAGCATTTT.

The V and J genes are TRBV24-1 and TRBJ2-1, with 9 nucleotides matching TRBD1. Germline V gives CDR1 KGHDR, CDR2 SFDVKD. Trimming cost V 3 bases and J 5 bases; bases outside gene matches: 7. The CDR3 covers 16 residues. As DNA, the CDR3 is TGTGCCACCAGTGATCCTGGGACAGGGAGCGACAATGAGCAGTTCTTC. It codes for CATSDPGTGSDNEQFF.

The V call is TRBV6-2 or TRBV6-3, the J call TRBJ2-2; no clear D. The ends were cut back, 1 base at V and 4 bases at J, with 10 bases in the middle. Looked up from germline, CDR1 is MNHEY and CDR2 is SVGEGT. This CDR3 has 15 residues. CDR3 sequence: CASSYWAPGTGELFF. The DNA for the CDR3 is TGTGCCAGCAGTTACTGGGCCCCAGGCACCGGGGAGCTGTTTTTT.

The chain recombines TRBV28 with TRBJ2-7; TRBD1 might be the D (6 bases). The CDR3 is made up of 15 amino acids. Trimming took off 7 bases at V and 1 base at J, with 17 bases between the two ends. Germline lookup yields CDR1 MDHEN and CDR2 SYDVKM. Here the CDR3 DNA reads TGTGCCAGCACCAAACCGGGACACGGATCCTACGAGCAGTACTTC. This encodes CASTKPGHGSYEQYF.

The V and J genes are TRBV7-9 and TRBJ1-1; no clear D gene. CDR1 and CDR2 (germline): SEHNR, FQNEAQ (reference sequence). V dropped 5 bases and J dropped 0 bases, with 13 bases sitting between them. The CDR3 is 15 amino acids. The CDR3 is CASSPQTGVNTEAFF. The CDR3 coding sequence is TGTGCCAGCAGCCCCCAGACCGGAGTGAACACTGAAGCTTTCTTT.

The genes are TRBV6-1 and TRBJ1-1; maybe TRBD1 (5 bases). Germline loops: CDR1 MNHNS, CDR2 SASEGT. V was pared by 2 bases and J by 12 bases, with 16 bases between. The CDR3 is 13 residues long. The CDR3 region is CASSESRTSFSFF. In DNA, the CDR3 is TGTGCCAGCAGTGAAAGCCGGACATCTTTTTCTTTCTTT.

The chain links TRBV29-1 to TRBJ1-1; 7 bases are shared with TRBD1. Per the germline V gene, CDR1 is SQVTM and CDR2 is ANQGSEA. Trimming cost V 4 bases and J 3 bases; bases outside gene matches: 8. The CDR3 length is 14 residues. CDR3 residues: CSVVKGASDTEAFF. In DNA, the CDR3 is TGCAGCGTTGTTAAGGGGGCATCAGACACTGAAGCTTTCTTT.

The J gene is TRBJ2-2, the V gene TRBV6-5, with 9 bases identical to TRBD1. The CDR3 contains 16 residues. Per the germline V gene, CDR1 is MNHEY and CDR2 is SVGAGI. The V segment lost 2 bases and the J segment 4 bases; nucleotides outside the gene matches: 5. The CDR3 nucleotides are TGTGCCAGCAGTTACCGGACAGGGGCGGGCACCGGGGAGCTGTTTTTT. Translated: CASSYRTGAGTGELFF.

In this sample, this clone turned up a few times. The chain links TRBV12-5 to TRBJ2-2; 12 bases map to TRBD2. Germline assignment: CDR1 LGHNT and CDR2 FRNRAP. This CDR3 comprises 16 residues. V lost 6 bases and J lost 6; bases outside the gene matches: 8. This CDR3 is CASGSASGGASGELFF. The CDR3 DNA reads as TGTGCTAGTGGAAGTGCTAGCGGGGGGGCCTCCGGGGAGCTGTTTTTT.